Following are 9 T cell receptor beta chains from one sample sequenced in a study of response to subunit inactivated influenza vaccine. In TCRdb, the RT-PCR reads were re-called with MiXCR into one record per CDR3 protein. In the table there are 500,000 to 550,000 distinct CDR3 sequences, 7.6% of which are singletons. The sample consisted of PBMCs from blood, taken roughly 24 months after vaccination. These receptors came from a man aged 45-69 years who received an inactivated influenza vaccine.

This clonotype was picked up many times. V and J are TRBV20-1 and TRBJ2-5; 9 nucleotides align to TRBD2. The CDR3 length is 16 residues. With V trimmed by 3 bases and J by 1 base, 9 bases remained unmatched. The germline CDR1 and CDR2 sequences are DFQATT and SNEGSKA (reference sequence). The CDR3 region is CSASPLGAGGQETQYF. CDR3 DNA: TGCAGTGCTAGCCCCCTGGGAGCGGGGGGCCAAGAGACCCAGTACTTC.

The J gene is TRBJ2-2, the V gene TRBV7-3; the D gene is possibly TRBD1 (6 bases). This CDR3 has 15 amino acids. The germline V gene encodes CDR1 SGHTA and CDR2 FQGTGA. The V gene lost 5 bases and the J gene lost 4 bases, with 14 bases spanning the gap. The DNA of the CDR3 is TGTGCCAGCAGCCCCCGGCAGGGGCGCACCGGGGAGCTGTTTTTT. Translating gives CASSPRQGRTGELFF.

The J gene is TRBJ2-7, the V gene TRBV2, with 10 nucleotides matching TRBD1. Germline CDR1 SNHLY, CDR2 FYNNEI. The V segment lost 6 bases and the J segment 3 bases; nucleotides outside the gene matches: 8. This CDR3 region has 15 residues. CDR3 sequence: CASRYPDRGDYEQYF. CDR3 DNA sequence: TGTGCCAGCAGATACCCGGACAGGGGGGACTACGAGCAGTACTTC.

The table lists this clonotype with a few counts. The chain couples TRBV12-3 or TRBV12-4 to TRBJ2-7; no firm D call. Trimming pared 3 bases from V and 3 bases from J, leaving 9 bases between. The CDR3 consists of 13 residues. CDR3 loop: CASSFGIYYEQYF. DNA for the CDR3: TGTGCCAGCAGTTTTGGCATTTACTACGAGCAGTACTTC.

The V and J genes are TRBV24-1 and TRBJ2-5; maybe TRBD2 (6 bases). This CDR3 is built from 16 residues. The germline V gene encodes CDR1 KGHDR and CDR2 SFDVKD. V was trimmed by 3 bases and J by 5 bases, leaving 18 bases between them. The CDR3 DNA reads TGTGCCACCAGTGATGGTGCGGGAAGAGGGAAGGAGACCCAGTACTTC. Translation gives CATSDGAGRGKETQYF.

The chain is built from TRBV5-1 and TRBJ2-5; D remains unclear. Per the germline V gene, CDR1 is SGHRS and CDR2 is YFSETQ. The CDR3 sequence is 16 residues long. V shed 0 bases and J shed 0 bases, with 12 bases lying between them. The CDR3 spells CASSLAVRTDQETQYF. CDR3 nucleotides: TGCGCCAGCAGCTTGGCCGTTAGAACGGACCAAGAGACCCAGTACTTC.

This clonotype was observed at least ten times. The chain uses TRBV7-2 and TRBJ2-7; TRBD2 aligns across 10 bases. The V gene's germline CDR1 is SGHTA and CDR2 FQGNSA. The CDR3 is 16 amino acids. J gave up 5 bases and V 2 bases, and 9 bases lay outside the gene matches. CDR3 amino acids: CASSLRPASGGNEQYF. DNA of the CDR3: TGTGCCAGCAGCTTAAGGCCGGCTAGCGGGGGTAACGAGCAGTACTTC.

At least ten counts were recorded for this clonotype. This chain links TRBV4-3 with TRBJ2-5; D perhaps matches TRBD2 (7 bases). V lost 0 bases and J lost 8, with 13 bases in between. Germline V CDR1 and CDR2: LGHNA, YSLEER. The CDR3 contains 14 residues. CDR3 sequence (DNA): TGCGCCAGCAGCCAAGATTGGGGGGGCCGAACCCAGTACTTC. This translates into CASSQDWGGRTQYF.

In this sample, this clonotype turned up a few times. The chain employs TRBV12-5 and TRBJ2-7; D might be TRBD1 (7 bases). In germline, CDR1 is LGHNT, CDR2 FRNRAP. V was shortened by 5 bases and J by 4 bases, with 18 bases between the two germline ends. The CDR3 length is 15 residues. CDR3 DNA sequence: TGTGCTAGTGGTCGAAACCAGGGGGGTAAATACGAGCAGTACTTC. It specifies CASGRNQGGKYEQYF.